The clone carrying this TCR beta chain was observed a few times. Its antigen is not identified. An end of the junction differs from the germline gene, which may be a read error. Germline V lookup: CDR1 SSHAT, CDR2 FNYEAQ (reference sequence). The CDR3 has 17 residues. These data come from a study of T cell repertoires in cytomegalovirus infection. Study at large: As its CMV epitopes, the study selected recently identified HLA-C-restricted and well-studied HLA-B-restricted targets. An indication of both CMV infection and matching HLA type came from public TCR beta signatures. Study-wide results and limits: Of the TCR beta families, the public ones yielded a cumulative frequency that identified carriers of CMV plus the relevant HLA. Within the response measured ex vivo, HLA-C-restricted CMV-specific TCR beta clonotypes were dominant.

TCRdb passed the reads through MiXCR, listing each CDR3 protein once. The table lists roughly 920,000 distinct CDR3 sequences, 25% to 40% of them singletons, with over 10% in the top ten. The TCR was taken from a human donor in good health (CMV status not recorded). Some clones in this sample may be carry-over from other donors' samples. J is TRBJ2-1 and V is TRBV7-7; a weak D match, TRBD2 (6 bases). The specimen comprised cultured CD8+ T cells from PBMCs, sampled from culture after CMV antigen stimulation. CDR3 loop: CASSSFPLAESYNEQFF. The CDR3 DNA is TGTGCTAGCAGCTCGTTTCCTTTAGCGGAATCCTACAATGAGCAGTTCTTC.